A single TCR beta chain is shown here with its context. Antigen unknown. This entry is derived from a study of CD8 T cells in Susac syndrome. Study conclusions and caveats: As the study acknowledged, the number of individuals in its TCR sequencing and HLA analysis was relatively small.

The T cells that were sequenced for TCR beta were CD8+ and CD4+ cells from blood. Matching for age and sex applied to the controls, who were healthy donors. Random hexamers served to reverse transcribe roughly 0.45 to 1 ug RNA. It was immunoSEQ multiplex PCR that amplified TCR beta CDR3 across 54 Vbeta and 13 Jbeta. TCRdb independently ran MiXCR on the immunoSEQ multiplex PCR reads; one entry per CDR3 protein. The table shows approximately 100,000 distinct CDR3 sequences, with approximately 96% occurring only once. J gave up 3 bases and V 1 base, and 7 bases lay outside the gene matches. This CDR3 is 17 amino acids long. Looked up from germline, CDR1 is SGHRS and CDR2 is YFSETQ.

This receptor was identified in a human donor in good health. V and J are TRBV5-1 and TRBJ2-6; 7 bases fit TRBD1. Sequences were obtained from CD4+ T cells from PBMCs. CDR3: CASSLSFDRVGANVLTF. CDR3 in DNA: TGCGCCAGCAGCTTGAGTTTCGACAGGGTTGGGGCCAACGTCCTGACTTTC.